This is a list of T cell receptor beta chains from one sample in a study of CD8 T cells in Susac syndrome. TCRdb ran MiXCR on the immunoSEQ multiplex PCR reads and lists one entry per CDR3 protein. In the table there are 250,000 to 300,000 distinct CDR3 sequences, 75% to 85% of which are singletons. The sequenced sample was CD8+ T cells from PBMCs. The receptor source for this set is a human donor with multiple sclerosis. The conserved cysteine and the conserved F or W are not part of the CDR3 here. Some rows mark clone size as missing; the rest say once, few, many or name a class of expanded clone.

CDR3: ASTPGPGANVLT
J: TRBJ2-6
V: TRBV6-5
size: -

CDR3: ASRRGYGYT
J: TRBJ1-2
V: TRBV5-6
size: -

CDR3: ASSVSGTAEAF
J: TRBJ1-1
V: TRBV9
size: -

CDR3: ASSPDYESSNYGYT
J: TRBJ1-2
V: TRBV19
size: -

CDR3: ASSHFEGRLPTEAF
J: TRBJ1-1
V: TRBV7-2
size: once

CDR3: ASRLPLTYPRDEQF
J: TRBJ2-1
V: TRBV12-3/TRBV12-4
size: -

CDR3: ASSLVGGRGSLRDYGYT
J: TRBJ1-2
V: TRBV7-9
size: -

CDR3: AWSPDPSPNTEAF
J: TRBJ1-1
V: TRBV30
size: -

CDR3: SARGGLDYEQY
J: TRBJ2-7
V: TRBV20-1
size: once

CDR3: ASSLSAGTSGISEQF
J: TRBJ2-1
V: TRBV28
size: -

CDR3: ASSPQKVGRGDTEAF
J: TRBJ1-1
V: TRBV7-8
size: -

CDR3: ASSLGDSFQY
J: TRBJ2-4
V: TRBV5-4
size: few

CDR3: ASSYLSMRGFTTGELF
J: TRBJ2-2
V: TRBV6-2/TRBV6-3
size: -

CDR3: ASSSERASYNEQF
J: TRBJ2-1
V: TRBV7-8
size: once

CDR3: ASSRTRLVGSEQY
J: TRBJ2-7
V: TRBV4-3
size: -

CDR3: ASSVRLAGEISAKNIQY
J: TRBJ2-4
V: TRBV4-3
size: once

CDR3: ASSIGTDAEF
J: TRBJ2-1
V: TRBV7-9
size: once

CDR3: SARGLAGGIILYEQY
J: TRBJ2-7
V: TRBV20-1
size: -

CDR3: AGGTSLIGEQF
J: TRBJ2-1
V: TRBV7-9
size: -

CDR3: ASTADGMGNTLGGYT
J: TRBJ1-2
V: TRBV28
size: -

CDR3: ATSTPGGGHGELF
J: TRBJ2-2
V: TRBV15
size: -

CDR3: ASSLGFLEKLF
J: TRBJ1-4
V: TRBV27
size: -

CDR3: ASSELASGLYNEQF
J: TRBJ2-1
V: TRBV2
size: once

CDR3: ASSRLTGSLNEKLF
J: TRBJ1-4
V: TRBV4-3
size: -

CDR3: ASSQTTAGGITDTQY
J: TRBJ2-3
V: TRBV27
size: -

CDR3: ASSGGTVEQY
J: TRBJ2-7
V: TRBV13
size: -

CDR3: SVEDDVGGTYEQY
J: TRBJ2-7
V: TRBV29-1
size: -

CDR3: ASEGGTGQDLPEAF
J: TRBJ1-1
V: TRBV6-1
size: -

CDR3: ASSLRGTDLGEQY
J: TRBJ2-7
V: TRBV7-8
size: -

CDR3: ASSLGVRSGYT
J: TRBJ1-2
V: TRBV27
size: -

CDR3: ASSQGPSNEQY
J: TRBJ2-7
V: TRBV4-1
size: -

CDR3: ASRTDRGSYGYT
J: TRBJ1-2
V: TRBV5-4
size: once

CDR3: ASSPLGGTDTQY
J: TRBJ2-3
V: TRBV9
size: -

CDR3: ASSNLSSTGEYQETQY
J: TRBJ2-5
V: TRBV21-1
size: -

CDR3: ASSQDRSGPGGTDTQY
J: TRBJ2-3
V: TRBV4-3
size: -

CDR3: ASSQERGVFGGTDTQY
J: TRBJ2-3
V: TRBV4-2
size: -

CDR3: ASSLGASPDTQY
J: TRBJ2-3
V: TRBV7-8
size: -

CDR3: ASSQDRTGSTDTQY
J: TRBJ2-3
V: TRBV4-2
size: -

CDR3: SARDRPAGPGTEAF
J: TRBJ1-1
V: TRBV20-1
size: -

CDR3: SVEVQGYSYGYT
J: TRBJ1-2
V: TRBV29-1
size: -

CDR3: ASSAGDPGETQY
J: TRBJ2-5
V: TRBV9
size: -

CDR3: ASSPNGRGGYEQY
J: TRBJ2-7
V: TRBV9
size: -

CDR3: ASSSPGSGSGNTIY
J: TRBJ1-3
V: TRBV6-2/TRBV6-3
size: -

CDR3: ASTLTTIGPNEQF
J: TRBJ2-1
V: TRBV5-6
size: -

CDR3: ASSLGRSNTEAF
J: TRBJ1-1
V: TRBV13
size: few

CDR3: ASSETSGISSEQF
J: TRBJ2-1
V: TRBV10-2
size: -